A selection of T cell receptor beta chains follows, all from one sample in a study of early T cells in non-severe SARS-CoV-2 infection. TCRdb redid the calling of the 5' RACE reads with MiXCR, one entry per CDR3 protein. The sample records fewer than 30,000 distinct CDR3 sequences, less than 4.5% being singletons. The sequencing input was whole blood. The receptors were gathered from an adult who was a healthcare worker with PCR-confirmed SARS-CoV-2 infection or an uninfected control (not recorded which). The CDR3 runs from the conserved cysteine through the conserved F or W. D genes are given only for firm matches. The size field is filled for only some rows; it gives once, few, many or a size class.

many	-	TRBJ2-3	TRBV5-5	TGTGCCAGCAGCTTGGCTAATATGGATACGCAGTATTTT	CASSLANMDTQYF
many	-	TRBJ2-7	TRBV5-7	TGTGCCAGCAGCTTAGACTACGAGCAGTACTTC	CASSLDYEQYF
many	-	TRBJ2-3	TRBV12-3/TRBV12-4	TGTGCCAGCAGACCCCAAGTAGCGGCAGATACGCAGTATTTT	CASRPQVAADTQYF
many	-	TRBJ1-1	TRBV11-2	TGTGCCAGCAGCTTAGTAAGGGTTACCGGAGGGGAAGCTTTCTTT	CASSLVRVTGGEAFF
many	-	TRBJ2-5	TRBV7-6	TGTGCCAGCAGCTTAGGTGCCCCCAGGCTAGGGTACCAAGAGACCCAGTACTTC	CASSLGAPRLGYQETQYF
medium-sized	-	TRBJ1-1	TRBV12-3/TRBV12-4	TGTGCCAGCAGTTTCGGGGCAGGGAGGGGTGAAGCTTTCTTT	CASSFGAGRGEAFF
many	-	TRBJ2-3	TRBV5-1	TGCGCCAGCAGCTTAAGACGTGGGGGCGCCAGCACAGATACGCAGTATTTT	CASSLRRGGASTDTQYF
many	-	TRBJ2-7	TRBV11-2	TGTGCCAGCAGCTCTCGCCCCTACGAGCAGTACTTC	CASSSRPYEQYF
many	-	TRBJ1-1	TRBV27	TGTGCCAGCAGTTCCGAGACCCAATGGGGGATTATGAACACTGAAGCTTTCTTT	CASSSETQWGIMNTEAFF
-	TRBD1	TRBJ1-3	TRBV12-3/TRBV12-4	TGTGCCAGCAGTTTAGTCGGGACAGCAAGCTCTGGAAACACCATATATTTT	CASSLVGTASSGNTIYF
many	TRBD1	TRBJ2-4	TRBV12-3/TRBV12-4	TGTGCCAGCACCCCCCGGGACAGAAACATTCAGTACTTC	CASTPRDRNIQYF
many	-	TRBJ2-3	TRBV7-9	TGTGCCAGCAGCTTGGGCCGAGGAAGTCGCACAGATACGCAGTATTTT	CASSLGRGSRTDTQYF
many	-	TRBJ2-7	TRBV12-3/TRBV12-4	TGTGCCAGCAGTTGGGGCTCATGGTTAACAGTCTACGAGCAGTACTTC	CASSWGSWLTVYEQYF
many	-	TRBJ2-3	TRBV20-1	TGCAGTGCACCTCTAGGGCATACGCAGTATTTT	CSAPLGHTQYF
many	-	TRBJ1-2	TRBV7-2	TGTGCCAGCAGCTTAAAGGCAGGGGAGTATGGCTACACCTTC	CASSLKAGEYGYTF
many	-	TRBJ2-3	TRBV7-2	TGTGCCAGCAGCTTAGATGGTGGGACAGATACGCAGTATTTT	CASSLDGGTDTQYF
many	-	TRBJ2-5	TRBV7-7	TGTGCCAGCAGCTTAGCGCCGACAGTCCAAGAGACCCAGTACTTC	CASSLAPTVQETQYF
many	-	TRBJ2-1	TRBV29-1	TGCAGCGTTTTGGGGAAACACCCGGGGAATGAGCAGTTCTTC	CSVLGKHPGNEQFF
many	-	TRBJ1-6	TRBV27	TGTGCCAGCAGTTTCACAAAAGCCGTTCCCCTCCACTTT	CASSFTKAVPLHF
many	TRBD1	TRBJ1-4	TRBV4-1	TGCGCCAGCAGCCAGGACGGACAGGAAAATCTACCCGTTGGGGAAAAACTGTTTTTT	CASSQDGQENLPVGEKLFF
-	-	TRBJ2-2	TRBV7-2	TGTGCCAGCAGGCGGGACACGAACACCGGGGAGCTGTTTTTT	CASRRDTNTGELFF
many	TRBD1	TRBJ1-2	TRBV28	TGTGCCAGCAGCCCGGGACAGAGTTATGGCTACACCTTC	CASSPGQSYGYTF
many	-	TRBJ1-1	TRBV30	TGTGCCTGGAGTGGGGAGTCGAACACTGAAGCTTTCTTT	CAWSGESNTEAFF
-	-	TRBJ1-1	TRBV28	TGTGCCAGCAGTTTACGATACACCGAAGCTTTCTTT	CASSLRYTEAFF
many	-	TRBJ2-7	TRBV11-2	TGTGCCAGCAGCTTAGTATCAGTCCTCCACGAGCAGTACTTC	CASSLVSVLHEQYF
-	TRBD1	TRBJ2-7	TRBV2	TGTGCCAGCAGGTCGGGACAGGGTGGATTTTACGAGCAGTACTTC	CASRSGQGGFYEQYF
many	-	TRBJ2-7	TRBV20-1	TGCAGTGCTAGTAGAGCACAGAGAGCCTACGAGCAGTACTTC	CSASRAQRAYEQYF
many	TRBD2	TRBJ2-3	TRBV2	TGTGCCAGCAGTGATCTGAGTAGCGGGGGGATCACAGATACGCAGTATTTT	CASSDLSSGGITDTQYF
many	-	TRBJ1-5	TRBV20-1	TGCAGTGCTAGAGGGGATCGGGATCAGCCCCAGCATTTT	CSARGDRDQPQHF
many	-	TRBJ1-4	TRBV12-3/TRBV12-4	TGTGCCAGCAGTTTAAGGGAGGGGAGTGAAAAACTGTTTTTT	CASSLREGSEKLFF
many	-	TRBJ2-2	TRBV25-1	TGTGCCAGCAGTGAATCTGGGGCCCGACCGCCAGAGCTGTTTTTT	CASSESGARPPELFF
few	-	TRBJ2-3	TRBV6-1	TGTGCCAGCGGGGCCGGGGCTAGCCCGGATACGCAGTATTTT	CASGAGASPDTQYF
many	-	TRBJ1-6	TRBV9	TGTGCCAGCAGCACCGAGGAGTTTTCACCCCTCCACTTT	CASSTEEFSPLHF
medium-sized	-	TRBJ2-7	TRBV5-4	TGTGCCAGCAGCTTGTCCGGGGGGCGAGCCTACGAGCAGTACTTC	CASSLSGGRAYEQYF
few	TRBD1	TRBJ2-5	TRBV7-2	TGTGCCAGCAGCTTCCGACAGGGAGAGACCCAGTACTTC	CASSFRQGETQYF
many	-	TRBJ2-7	TRBV6-6	TGTGCCAGTACGCCCGATGGGGCAGCCCTAGGGTACGAGCAGTACTTC	CASTPDGAALGYEQYF
many	-	TRBJ1-1	TRBV7-9	TGTGCCAGCAGCTTAATGAGGAACACTGAAGCTTTCTTT	CASSLMRNTEAFF
medium-sized	-	TRBJ1-1	TRBV28	TGTGCCAGCAGTTTAGTTGCCGATTGGAGTGAAGCTTTCTTT	CASSLVADWSEAFF
many	-	TRBJ2-5	TRBV7-9	TGTGCCAGCAGCTTATTCCAGGCGGAAGAGACCCAGTACTTC	CASSLFQAEETQYF
many	-	TRBJ2-2	TRBV10-1	TGCGCCAGCGGCGGCGGGGACCTCGGGGCTAACACCGGGGAGCTGTTTTTT	CASGGGDLGANTGELFF
medium-sized	-	TRBJ1-5	TRBV21-1	TGTGCCAGCAGCAGTGGCCACCATAGCAATCAGCCCCAGCATTTT	CASSSGHHSNQPQHF
-	-	TRBJ1-1	TRBV29-1	TGCAGCGTTGAAAAGCCAAACACTGAAGCTTTCTTT	CSVEKPNTEAFF
many	-	TRBJ1-1	TRBV28	TGTGCCAGCAGTTTTATGGCAGCGATGAACACTGAAGCTTTCTTT	CASSFMAAMNTEAFF
many	-	TRBJ2-2	TRBV11-2	TGTGCCAGCAGCTTAGATCTAGCAGTGCTACCATCGAACACCGGGGAGCTGTTTTTT	CASSLDLAVLPSNTGELFF
many	TRBD1	TRBJ2-7	TRBV29-1	TGCAGCGTTAGCCGGGACAGGGTCCCTTACGAGCAGTACTTC	CSVSRDRVPYEQYF
many	-	TRBJ1-1	TRBV12-3/TRBV12-4	TGTGCCAGCAGTTTAGTAGGGGTGAACACTGAAGCTTTCTTT	CASSLVGVNTEAFF
many	TRBD2	TRBJ2-3	TRBV5-6	TGTGCCAGCAGCGCGGTGGGAGCGGGGAACACAGATACGCAGTATTTT	CASSAVGAGNTDTQYF
many	TRBD2	TRBJ2-1	TRBV4-1	TGCGCCAGCAGCCAAGAGGCTAGCGGGGGGTCGAATGAGCAGTTCTTC	CASSQEASGGSNEQFF
many	TRBD2	TRBJ2-7	TRBV20-1	TGCAGTGCTAGAGATTTAAGTAGCGGGGTCTACGAGCAGTACTTC	CSARDLSSGVYEQYF
few	TRBD2	TRBJ2-3	TRBV5-1	TGCGCCAGCAGCTTGCCCCTGGGGGGGGTCTCCAGTGATACGCAGTATTTT	CASSLPLGGVSSDTQYF
many	TRBD1	TRBJ1-2	TRBV3-1	TGTGCCAGCAGCCAAAACCGGGACAGGGACGGCTACACCTTC	CASSQNRDRDGYTF
many	-	TRBJ2-7	TRBV20-1	TGCAGTGCTCCTGGACAGATTTCCTACGAGCAGTACTTC	CSAPGQISYEQYF
many	TRBD1	TRBJ2-5	TRBV20-1	TGCAGTGCCTCAGGGGGCACTCTGGAGACCCAGTACTTC	CSASGGTLETQYF